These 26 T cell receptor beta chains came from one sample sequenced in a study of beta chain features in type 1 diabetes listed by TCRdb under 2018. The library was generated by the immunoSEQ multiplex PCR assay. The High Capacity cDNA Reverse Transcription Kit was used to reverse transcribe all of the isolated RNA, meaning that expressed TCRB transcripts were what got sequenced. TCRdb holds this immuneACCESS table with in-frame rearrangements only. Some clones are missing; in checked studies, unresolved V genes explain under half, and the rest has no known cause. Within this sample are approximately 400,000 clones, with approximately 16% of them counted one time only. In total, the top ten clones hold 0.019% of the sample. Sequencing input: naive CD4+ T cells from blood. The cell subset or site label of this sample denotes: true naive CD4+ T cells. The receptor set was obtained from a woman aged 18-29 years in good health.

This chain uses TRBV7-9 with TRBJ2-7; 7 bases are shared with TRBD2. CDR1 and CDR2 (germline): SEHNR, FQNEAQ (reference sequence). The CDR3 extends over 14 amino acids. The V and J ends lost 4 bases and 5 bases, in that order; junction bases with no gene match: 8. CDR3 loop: CASSSGAGADEQYF. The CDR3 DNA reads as TGTGCCAGCAGCTCGGGTGCGGGAGCTGACGAGCAGTACTTC.

CDR3 loop: CASSLPGQGNTGELFF. The CDR3 nucleotides are TGCGCCAGCAGCTTGCCAGGACAGGGGAACACCGGGGAGCTGTTTTTT. The chain employs TRBV5-1 and TRBJ2-2; TRBD1 matches at 8 bases. Trimming at V came to 1 base and at J to 1 base, leaving 3 bases not matched to a gene. The CDR3 covers 16 residues. CDR1 is SGHRS, CDR2 YFSETQ, per germline.

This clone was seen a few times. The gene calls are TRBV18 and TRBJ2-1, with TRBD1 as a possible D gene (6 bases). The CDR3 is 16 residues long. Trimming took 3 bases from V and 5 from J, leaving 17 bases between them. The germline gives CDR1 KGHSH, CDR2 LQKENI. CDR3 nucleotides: TGTGCCAGCTCACCGCTACTAGGGGGTGGTGACAATGAGCAGTTCTTC. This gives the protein CASSPLLGGGDNEQFF. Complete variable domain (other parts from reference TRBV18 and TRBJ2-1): NAGVMQNPRHLVRRRGQEARLRCSPMKGHSHVYWYRQLPEEGLKFMVYLQKENIIDESGMPKERFSAEFPKEGPSILRIQQVVRGDSAAYFCASSPLLGGGDNEQFFGPGTRLTVL.

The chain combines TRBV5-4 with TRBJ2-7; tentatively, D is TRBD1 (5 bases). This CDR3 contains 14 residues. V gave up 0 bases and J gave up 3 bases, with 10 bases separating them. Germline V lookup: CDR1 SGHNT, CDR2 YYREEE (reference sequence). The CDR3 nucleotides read TGTGCCAGCAGCTTGGGGGGCAAGAACTACGAGCAGTACTTC. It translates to CASSLGGKNYEQYF.

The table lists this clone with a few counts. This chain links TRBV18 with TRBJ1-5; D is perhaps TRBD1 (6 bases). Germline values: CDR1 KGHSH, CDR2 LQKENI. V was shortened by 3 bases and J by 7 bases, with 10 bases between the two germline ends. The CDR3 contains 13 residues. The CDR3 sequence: CASSPSQGQPQHF. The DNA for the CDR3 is TGTGCCAGCTCACCCTCCCAGGGGCAGCCCCAGCATTTT. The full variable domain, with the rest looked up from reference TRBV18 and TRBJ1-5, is NAGVMQNPRHLVRRRGQEARLRCSPMKGHSHVYWYRQLPEEGLKFMVYLQKENIIDESGMPKERFSAEFPKEGPSILRIQQVVRGDSAAYFCASSPSQGQPQHFGDGTRLSIL.

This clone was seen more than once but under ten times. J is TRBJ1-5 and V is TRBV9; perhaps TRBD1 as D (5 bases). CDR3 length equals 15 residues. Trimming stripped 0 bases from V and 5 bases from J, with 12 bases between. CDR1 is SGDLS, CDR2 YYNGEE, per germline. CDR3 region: CASSVGADIHQPQHF. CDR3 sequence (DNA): TGTGCCAGCAGCGTAGGCGCGGACATACATCAGCCCCAGCATTTT.

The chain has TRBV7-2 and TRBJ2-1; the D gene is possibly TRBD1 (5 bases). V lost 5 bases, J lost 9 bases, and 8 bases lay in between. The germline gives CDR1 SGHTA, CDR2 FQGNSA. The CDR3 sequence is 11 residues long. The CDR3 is CASSRQFEQFF. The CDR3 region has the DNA TGTGCCAGCAGCAGACAGTTTGAGCAGTTCTTC.

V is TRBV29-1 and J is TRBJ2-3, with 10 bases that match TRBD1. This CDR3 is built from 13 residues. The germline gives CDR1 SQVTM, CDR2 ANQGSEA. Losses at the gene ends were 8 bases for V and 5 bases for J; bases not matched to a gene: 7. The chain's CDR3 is CSTDRGLVDTQYF. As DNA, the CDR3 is TGCAGCACAGACAGGGGGCTGGTAGATACGCAGTATTTT.

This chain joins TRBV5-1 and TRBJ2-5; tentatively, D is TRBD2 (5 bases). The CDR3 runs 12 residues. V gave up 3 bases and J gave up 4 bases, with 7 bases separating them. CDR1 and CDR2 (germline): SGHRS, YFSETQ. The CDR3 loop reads CASSSEGETQYF. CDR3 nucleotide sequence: TGCGCCAGCAGCTCAGAGGGAGAGACCCAGTACTTC.

As DNA, the CDR3 is TGTGCCAGCAGCTTAGAAGCCAGGGGGCGTCACGAGCAGTACTTC. It yields the protein CASSLEARGRHEQYF. The chain couples TRBV11-2 to TRBJ2-7, with 8 bases fitting TRBD1. The CDR3 spans 15 residues. With 0 bases clipped from V and 5 bases from J, the junction kept 6 bases outside the gene matches. Per germline, CDR1 SGHAT and CDR2 FQNNGV.

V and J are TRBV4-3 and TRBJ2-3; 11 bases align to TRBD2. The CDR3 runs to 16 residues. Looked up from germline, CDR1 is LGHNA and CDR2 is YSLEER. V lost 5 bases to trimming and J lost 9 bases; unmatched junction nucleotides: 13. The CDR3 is CASSNPGIAGGRTQYF. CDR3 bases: TGCGCCAGCAGCAACCCAGGGATAGCGGGAGGGAGGACGCAGTATTTT.

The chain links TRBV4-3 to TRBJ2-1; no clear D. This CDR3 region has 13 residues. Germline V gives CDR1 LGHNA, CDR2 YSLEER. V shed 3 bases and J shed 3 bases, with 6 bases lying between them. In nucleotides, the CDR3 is TGCGCCAGCAGCCACAGGAACTACAATGAGCAGTTCTTC. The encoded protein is CASSHRNYNEQFF.

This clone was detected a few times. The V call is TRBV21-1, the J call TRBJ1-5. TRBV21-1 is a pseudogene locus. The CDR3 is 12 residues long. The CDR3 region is CASSKARQPQHF. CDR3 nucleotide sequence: TGTGCCAGCAGCAAAGCGCGCCAGCCCCAGCATTTT.

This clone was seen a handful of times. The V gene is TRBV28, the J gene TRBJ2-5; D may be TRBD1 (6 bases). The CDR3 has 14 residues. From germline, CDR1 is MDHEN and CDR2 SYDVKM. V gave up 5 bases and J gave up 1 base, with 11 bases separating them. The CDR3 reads CASSSGQIQETQYF. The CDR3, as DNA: TGTGCCAGCAGTAGCGGACAGATCCAAGAGACCCAGTACTTC.

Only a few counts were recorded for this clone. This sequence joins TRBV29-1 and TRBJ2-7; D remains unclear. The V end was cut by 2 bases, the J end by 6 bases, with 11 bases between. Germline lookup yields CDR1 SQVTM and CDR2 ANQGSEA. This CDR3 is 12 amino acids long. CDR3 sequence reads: CSVEIQFREQYF. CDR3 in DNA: TGCAGCGTTGAAATCCAGTTCCGCGAGCAGTACTTC.

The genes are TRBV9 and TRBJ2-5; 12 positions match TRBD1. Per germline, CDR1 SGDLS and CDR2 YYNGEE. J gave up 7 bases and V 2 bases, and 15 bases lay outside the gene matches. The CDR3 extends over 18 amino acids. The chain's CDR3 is CASSVGLGQGASPGTQYF. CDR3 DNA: TGTGCCAGCAGCGTGGGATTGGGACAGGGGGCATCACCGGGGACCCAGTACTTC.

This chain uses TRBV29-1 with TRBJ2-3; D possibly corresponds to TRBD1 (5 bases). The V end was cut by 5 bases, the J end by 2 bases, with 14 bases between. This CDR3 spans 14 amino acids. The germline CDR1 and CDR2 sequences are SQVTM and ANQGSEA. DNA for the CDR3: TGCAGCGTTACAAGGGGCGTTCACACAGATACGCAGTATTTT. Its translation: CSVTRGVHTDTQYF.

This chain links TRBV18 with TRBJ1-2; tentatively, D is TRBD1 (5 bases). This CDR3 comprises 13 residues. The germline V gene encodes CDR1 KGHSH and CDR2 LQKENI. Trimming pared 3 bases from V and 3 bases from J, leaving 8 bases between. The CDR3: CASSPRVDYGYTF. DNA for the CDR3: TGTGCCAGCTCACCCAGGGTTGACTATGGCTACACCTTC.

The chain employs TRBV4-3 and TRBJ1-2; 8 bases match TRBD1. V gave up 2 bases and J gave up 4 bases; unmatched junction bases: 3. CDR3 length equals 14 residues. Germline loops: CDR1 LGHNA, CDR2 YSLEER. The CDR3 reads CASSQPDRGYGYTF. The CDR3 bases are TGCGCCAGCAGCCAACCTGACAGGGGCTATGGCTACACCTTC.

The CDR3: CASSPGQINYGYTF. DNA for the CDR3: TGCGCCAGCAGCCCCGGACAGATTAACTATGGCTACACCTTC. The chain couples TRBV4-3 to TRBJ1-2, with TRBD1 as a possible D gene (6 bases). Looked up from germline, CDR1 is LGHNA and CDR2 is YSLEER. Trimming took off 4 bases at V and 1 base at J, with 10 bases between the two ends. The length of the CDR3 is 14 residues.

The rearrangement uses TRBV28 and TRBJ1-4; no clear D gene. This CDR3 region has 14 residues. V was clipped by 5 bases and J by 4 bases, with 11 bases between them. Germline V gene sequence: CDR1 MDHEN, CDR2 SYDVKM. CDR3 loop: CASSQVPRNEKLFF. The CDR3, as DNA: TGTGCCAGCAGTCAGGTCCCACGTAATGAAAAACTGTTTTTT.

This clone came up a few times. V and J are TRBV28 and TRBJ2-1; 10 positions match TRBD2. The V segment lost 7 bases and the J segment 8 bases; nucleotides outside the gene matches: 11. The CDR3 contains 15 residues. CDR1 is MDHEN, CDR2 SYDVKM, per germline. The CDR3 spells CASTESSGRRYEQFF. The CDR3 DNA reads TGTGCCAGCACCGAGTCTAGCGGGAGAAGGTATGAGCAGTTCTTC.

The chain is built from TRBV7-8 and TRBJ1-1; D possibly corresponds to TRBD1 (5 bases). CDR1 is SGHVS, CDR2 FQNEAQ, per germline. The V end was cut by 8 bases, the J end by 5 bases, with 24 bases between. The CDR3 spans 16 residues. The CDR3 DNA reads TGTGCCAGCTCCATTACGAGTCGGGGGATAAGGACTGAAGCTTTCTTT. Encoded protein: CASSITSRGIRTEAFF.

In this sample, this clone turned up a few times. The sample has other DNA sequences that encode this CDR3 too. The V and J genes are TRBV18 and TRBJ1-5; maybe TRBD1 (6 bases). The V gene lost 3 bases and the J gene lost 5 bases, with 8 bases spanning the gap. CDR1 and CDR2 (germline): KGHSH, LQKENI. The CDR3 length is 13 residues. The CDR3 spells CASSPHRDQPQHF. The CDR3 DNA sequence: TGTGCCAGCTCACCGCACAGGGATCAGCCCCAGCATTTT. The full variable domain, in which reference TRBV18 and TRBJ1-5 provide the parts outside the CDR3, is NAGVMQNPRHLVRRRGQEARLRCSPMKGHSHVYWYRQLPEEGLKFMVYLQKENIIDESGMPKERFSAEFPKEGPSILRIQQVVRGDSAAYFCASSPHRDQPQHFGDGTRLSIL.

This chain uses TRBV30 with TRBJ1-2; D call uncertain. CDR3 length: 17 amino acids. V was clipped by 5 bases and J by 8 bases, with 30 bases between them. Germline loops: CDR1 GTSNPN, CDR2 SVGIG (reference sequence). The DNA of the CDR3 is TGTGCCTGGCGGCATACTTCAGCGGATCGTCTGGCTGGGGGCTACACCTTC. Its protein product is CAWRHTSADRLAGGYTF.

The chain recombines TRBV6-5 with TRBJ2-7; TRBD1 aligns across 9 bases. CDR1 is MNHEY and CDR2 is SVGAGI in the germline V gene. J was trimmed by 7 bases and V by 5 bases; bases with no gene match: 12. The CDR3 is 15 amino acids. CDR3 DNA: TGTGCCAGCAGTCGAAACAGGGGGCTTTCTGATGAGCAGTACTTC. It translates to CASSRNRGLSDEQYF.